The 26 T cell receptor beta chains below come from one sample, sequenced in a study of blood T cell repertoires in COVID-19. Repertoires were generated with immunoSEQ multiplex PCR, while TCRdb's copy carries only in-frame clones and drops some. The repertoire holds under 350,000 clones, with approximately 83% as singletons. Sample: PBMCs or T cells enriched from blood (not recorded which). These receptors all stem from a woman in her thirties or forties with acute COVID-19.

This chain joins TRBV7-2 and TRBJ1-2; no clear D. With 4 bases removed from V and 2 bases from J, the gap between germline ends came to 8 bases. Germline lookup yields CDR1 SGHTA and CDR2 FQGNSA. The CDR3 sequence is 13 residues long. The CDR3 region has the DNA TGTGCCAGCAGCTCACAGCCGAACTATGGCTACACCTTC. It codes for CASSSQPNYGYTF.

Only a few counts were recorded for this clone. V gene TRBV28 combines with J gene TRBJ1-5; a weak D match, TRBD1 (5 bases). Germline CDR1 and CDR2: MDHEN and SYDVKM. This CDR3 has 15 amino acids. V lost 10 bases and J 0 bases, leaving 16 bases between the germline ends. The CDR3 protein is CATKGQGDSNQPQHF. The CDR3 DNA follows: TGTGCCACCAAGGGGCAGGGCGATAGCAATCAGCCCCAGCATTTT. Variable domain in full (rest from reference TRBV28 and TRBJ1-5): DVKVTQSSRYLVKRTGEKVFLECVQDMDHENMFWYRQDPGLGLRLIYFSYDVKMKEKGDIPEGYSVSREKKERFSLILESASTNQTSMYLCATKGQGDSNQPQHFGDGTRLSIL.

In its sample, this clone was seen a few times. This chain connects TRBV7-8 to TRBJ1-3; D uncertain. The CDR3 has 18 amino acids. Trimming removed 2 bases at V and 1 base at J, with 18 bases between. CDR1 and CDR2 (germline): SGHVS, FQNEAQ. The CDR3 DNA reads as TGTGCCAGCAGCTTAACGTCGGGAGGGCGCGCGTCTGGAAACACCATATATTTT. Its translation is CASSLTSGGRASGNTIYF.

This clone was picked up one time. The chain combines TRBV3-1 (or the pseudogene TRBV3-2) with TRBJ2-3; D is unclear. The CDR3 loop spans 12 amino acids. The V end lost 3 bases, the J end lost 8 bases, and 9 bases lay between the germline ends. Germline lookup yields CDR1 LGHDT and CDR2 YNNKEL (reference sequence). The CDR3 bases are TGTGCCAGCAGCCAGGAGCCTAGTACGCAGTATTTT. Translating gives CASSQEPSTQYF.

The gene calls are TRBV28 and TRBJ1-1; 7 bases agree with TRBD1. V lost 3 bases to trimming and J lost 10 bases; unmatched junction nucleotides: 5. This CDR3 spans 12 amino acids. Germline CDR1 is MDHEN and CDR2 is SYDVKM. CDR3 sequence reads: CASSFRDSGAFF. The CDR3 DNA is TGTGCCAGCAGTTTTCGGGACAGTGGAGCTTTCTTT.

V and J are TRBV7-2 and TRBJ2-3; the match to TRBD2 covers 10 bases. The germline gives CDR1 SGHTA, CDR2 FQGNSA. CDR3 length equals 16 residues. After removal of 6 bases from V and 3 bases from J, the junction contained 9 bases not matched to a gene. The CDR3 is CASSPSGRGSTDTQYF. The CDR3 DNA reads TGTGCCAGCAGTCCTAGCGGGAGAGGTTCGACAGATACGCAGTATTTT.

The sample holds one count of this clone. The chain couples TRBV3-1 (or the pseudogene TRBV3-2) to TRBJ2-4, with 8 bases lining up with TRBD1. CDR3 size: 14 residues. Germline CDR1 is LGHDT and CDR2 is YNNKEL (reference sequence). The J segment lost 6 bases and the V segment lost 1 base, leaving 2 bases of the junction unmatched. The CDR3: CASSQGTGRNIQYF. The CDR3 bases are TGTGCCAGCAGCCAAGGGACAGGGCGAAACATTCAGTACTTC.

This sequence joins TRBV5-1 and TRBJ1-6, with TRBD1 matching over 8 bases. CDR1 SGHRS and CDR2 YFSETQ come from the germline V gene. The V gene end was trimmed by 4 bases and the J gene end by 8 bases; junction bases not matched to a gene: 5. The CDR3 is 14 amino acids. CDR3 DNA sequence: TGCGCCAGCAGCCCAGGGGGCGGGCATTCACCCCTCCACTTT. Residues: CASSPGGGHSPLHF.

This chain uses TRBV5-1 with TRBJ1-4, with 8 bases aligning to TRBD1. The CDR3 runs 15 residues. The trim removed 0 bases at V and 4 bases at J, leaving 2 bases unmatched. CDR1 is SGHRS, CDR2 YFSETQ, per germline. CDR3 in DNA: TGCGCCAGCAGCTTGGGGACAGGGTATAATGAAAAACTGTTTTTT. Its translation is CASSLGTGYNEKLFF.

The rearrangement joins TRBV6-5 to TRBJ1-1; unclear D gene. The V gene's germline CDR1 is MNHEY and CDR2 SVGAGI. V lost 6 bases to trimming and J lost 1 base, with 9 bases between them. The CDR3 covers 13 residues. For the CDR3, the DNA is TGTGCCAGCAGCCTCAGCGGGAACACTGAAGCTTTCTTT. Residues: CASSLSGNTEAFF.

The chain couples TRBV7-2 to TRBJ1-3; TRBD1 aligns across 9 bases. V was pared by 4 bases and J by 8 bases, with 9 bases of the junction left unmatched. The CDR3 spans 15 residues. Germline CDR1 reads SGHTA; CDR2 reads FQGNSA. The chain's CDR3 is CASSWGGQGRYTIYF. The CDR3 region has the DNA TGTGCCAGCAGCTGGGGGGGACAGGGAAGGTACACCATATATTTT. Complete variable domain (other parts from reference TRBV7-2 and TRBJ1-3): GAGVSQSPSNKVTEKGKDVELRCDPISGHTALYWYRQSLGQGLEFLIYFQGNSAPDKSGLPSDRFSAERTGGSVSTLTIQRTQQEDSAVYLCASSWGGQGRYTIYFGEGSWLTVV.

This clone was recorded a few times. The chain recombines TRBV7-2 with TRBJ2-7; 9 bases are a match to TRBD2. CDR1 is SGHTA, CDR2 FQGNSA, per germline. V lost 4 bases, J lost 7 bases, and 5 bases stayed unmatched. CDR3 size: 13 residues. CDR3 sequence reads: CASSSGLAREQYF. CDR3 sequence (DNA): TGTGCCAGCAGCTCGGGACTAGCAAGGGAGCAGTACTTC.

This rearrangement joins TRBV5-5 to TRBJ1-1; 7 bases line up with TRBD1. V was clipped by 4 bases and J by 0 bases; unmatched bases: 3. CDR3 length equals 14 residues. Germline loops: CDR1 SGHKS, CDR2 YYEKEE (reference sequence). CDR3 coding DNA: TGTGCCAGCAGCGACAGGGAGATGAACACTGAAGCTTTCTTT. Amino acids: CASSDREMNTEAFF.

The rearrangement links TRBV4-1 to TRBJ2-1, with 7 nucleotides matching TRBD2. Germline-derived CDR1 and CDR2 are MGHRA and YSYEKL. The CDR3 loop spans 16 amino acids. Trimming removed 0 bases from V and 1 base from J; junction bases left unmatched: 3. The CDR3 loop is CASSQDSSGSYNEQFF. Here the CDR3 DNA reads TGCGCCAGCAGCCAAGATTCTAGCGGTTCCTACAATGAGCAGTTCTTC.

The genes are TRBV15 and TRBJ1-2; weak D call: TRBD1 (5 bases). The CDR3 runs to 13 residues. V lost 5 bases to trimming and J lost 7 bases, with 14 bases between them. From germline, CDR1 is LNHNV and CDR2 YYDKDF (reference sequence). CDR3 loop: CATSRGHDLGYTF. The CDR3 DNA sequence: TGTGCCACCAGCCGTGGACATGACCTTGGCTACACCTTC.

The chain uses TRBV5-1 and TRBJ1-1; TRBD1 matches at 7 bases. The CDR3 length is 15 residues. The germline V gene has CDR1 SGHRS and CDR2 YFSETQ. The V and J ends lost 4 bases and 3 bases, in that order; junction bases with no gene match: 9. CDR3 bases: TGCGCCAGCAGCCGTCAGACAGGGTGGGACACTGAAGCTTTCTTT. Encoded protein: CASSRQTGWDTEAFF.

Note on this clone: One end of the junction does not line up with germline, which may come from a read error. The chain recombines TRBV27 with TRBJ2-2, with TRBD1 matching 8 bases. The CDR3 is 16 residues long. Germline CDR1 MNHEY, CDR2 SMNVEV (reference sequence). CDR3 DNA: TGTGCCAGCAGTCTATCCGGGACAGGGAACACCGGGGAGCTGTTTTTT. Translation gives CASSLSGTGNTGELFF.

CDR3: CASGTRWADTQYF. CDR3 coding DNA: TGCGCCAGCGGGACTAGATGGGCAGATACGCAGTATTTT. J is TRBJ2-3 and V is TRBV10-2; 8 positions match TRBD2. The ends lost 8 bases at V and 4 bases at J; junction bases unmatched: 5. Per the germline V gene, CDR1 is WSHSY and CDR2 is SAAADI. This CDR3 is built from 13 residues.

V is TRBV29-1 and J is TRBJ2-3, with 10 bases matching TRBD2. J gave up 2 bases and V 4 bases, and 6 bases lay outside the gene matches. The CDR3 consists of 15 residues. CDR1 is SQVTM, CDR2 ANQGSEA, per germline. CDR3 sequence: CSVGQLAGATDTQYF. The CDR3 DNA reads TGCAGCGTTGGGCAGCTAGCGGGAGCCACAGATACGCAGTATTTT.

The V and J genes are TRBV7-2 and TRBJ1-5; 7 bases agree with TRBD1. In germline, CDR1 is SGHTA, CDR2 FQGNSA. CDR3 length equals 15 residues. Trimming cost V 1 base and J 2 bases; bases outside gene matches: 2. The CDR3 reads CASSLDTGGNQPQHF. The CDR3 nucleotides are TGTGCCAGCAGCTTAGATACAGGGGGCAATCAGCCCCAGCATTTT.

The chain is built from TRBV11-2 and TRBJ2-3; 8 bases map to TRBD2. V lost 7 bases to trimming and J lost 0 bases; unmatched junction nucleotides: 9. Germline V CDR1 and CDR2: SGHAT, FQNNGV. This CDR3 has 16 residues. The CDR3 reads CASTPGGRVSTDTQYF. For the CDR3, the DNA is TGTGCCAGCACGCCGGGGGGGCGGGTCAGCACAGATACGCAGTATTTT.

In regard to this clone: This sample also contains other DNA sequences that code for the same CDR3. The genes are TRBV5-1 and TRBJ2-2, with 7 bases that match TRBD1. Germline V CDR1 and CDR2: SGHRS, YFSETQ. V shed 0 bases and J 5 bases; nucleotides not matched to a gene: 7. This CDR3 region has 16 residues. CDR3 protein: CASSLARGGSTGELFF. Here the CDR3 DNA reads TGCGCCAGCAGCTTGGCCCGAGGGGGCAGTACCGGGGAGCTGTTTTTT.

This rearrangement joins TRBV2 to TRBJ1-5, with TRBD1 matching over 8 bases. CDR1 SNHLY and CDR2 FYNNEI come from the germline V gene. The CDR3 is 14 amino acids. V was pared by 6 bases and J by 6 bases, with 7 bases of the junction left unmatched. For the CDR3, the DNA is TGTGCCAGCAGCCGACAGGGGTCGTCTCAGCCCCAGCATTTT. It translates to CASSRQGSSQPQHF.

CDR3: CASSHRGAGELYGYTF. For the CDR3, the DNA is TGTGCCAGCAGCCATCGGGGTGCAGGAGAACTCTATGGCTACACCTTC. The genes are TRBV3-1 (or the pseudogene TRBV3-2) and TRBJ1-2; D is unresolved. Germline V CDR1 and CDR2: LGHDT, YNNKEL (reference sequence). The V end was cut by 3 bases, the J end by 4 bases, with 18 bases between. The CDR3 totals 16 residues.

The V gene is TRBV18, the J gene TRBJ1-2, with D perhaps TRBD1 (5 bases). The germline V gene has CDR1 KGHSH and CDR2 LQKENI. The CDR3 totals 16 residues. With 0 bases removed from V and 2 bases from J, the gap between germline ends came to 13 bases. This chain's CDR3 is CASSPPNKGSNYGYTF. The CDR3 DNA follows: TGTGCCAGCTCACCACCGAATAAGGGGTCGAACTATGGCTACACCTTC.

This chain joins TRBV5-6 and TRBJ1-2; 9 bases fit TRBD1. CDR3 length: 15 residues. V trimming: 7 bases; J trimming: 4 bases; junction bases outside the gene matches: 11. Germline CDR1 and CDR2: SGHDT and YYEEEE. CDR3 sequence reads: CASAGDRAGGYGYTF. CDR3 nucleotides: TGTGCCAGCGCTGGGGACAGGGCGGGAGGCTATGGCTACACCTTC. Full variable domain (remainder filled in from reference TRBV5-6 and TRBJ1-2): DAGVTQSPTHLIKTRGQQVTLRCSPKSGHDTVSWYQQALGQGPQFIFQYYEEEERQRGNFPDRFSGHQFPNYSSELNVNALLLGDSALYLCASAGDRAGGYGYTFGSGTRLTVV.